This entry features one T cell receptor beta chain sequence. Its target is not known. These data are taken from a study of cytomegalovirus exposure and HLA in healthy donors. This CDR3 is 12 amino acids long. Germline values: CDR1 SEHNR, CDR2 FQNEAQ (reference sequence). The ends were cut back, 6 bases at V and 2 bases at J, with 8 bases in the middle. Overall study findings and caveats: Highly shared variants forming one cluster were likely a sequencing artifact.

Vbeta (60) and Jbeta (13) primers were used in the PCR. Libraries were prepared by immunoSEQ multiplex PCR; TCRdb keeps only in-frame clonotypes and omits some of them. The sample consists of roughly 240,000 clones, roughly 87% of them appearing once. The source material was PBMCs. The chain employs TRBV7-9 and TRBJ2-7; no definite D call. The TCR originated in a woman in her thirties or forties in good health and CMV-seropositive. This CDR3 reads CASSQKTYEQYF. In DNA, the CDR3 is TGTGCCAGCAGTCAGAAGACCTACGAGCAGTACTTC.